This TCR beta chain comes out of a study of blood T cell repertoires in COVID-19. For the study at large: Samples of COVID-19 (acute and convalescent) were obtained from the United States, Italy and Spain. T cells, B-cell-depleted T cells, or PBMCs provided the cDNA or gDNA that served as material.

Original analysis: Amplification from reference gene primers served as the basis for estimated nucleated cell counts. The data were produced by immunoSEQ multiplex PCR, yet TCRdb's version contains in-frame clones alone and is incomplete. The DNA gave D and trimming, while V, J and clone size come from that table. The sample consists of roughly 73,000 clones, around 90% of them appearing once. CDR3 length: 15 residues. The V end lost 4 bases, the J end lost 2 bases, and 16 bases lay between the germline ends. CDR1 SGHNT and CDR2 YYREEE come from the germline V gene (reference sequence). Sample: peripheral blood. The rearrangement joins TRBV5-4 to TRBJ2-7; possible D gene TRBD2, 5 bases. This TCR came from a man aged 45 to 65 with acute or convalescent COVID-19. CDR3 residues: CASSDPGKKAYEQYF. The CDR3 bases are TGTGCCAGCAGCGATCCCGGGAAAAAGGCCTACGAGCAGTACTTC.